These T cell receptor beta chains were read from a single sample in a study of cytomegalovirus exposure and HLA in healthy donors. Using immunoSEQ multiplex PCR, the repertoire was profiled, and TCRdb retains in-frame clones only, with some absent. The sample has about 70,000 clones; about 73% are singletons. Material: PBMCs. The receptors stem from a woman in her thirties in good health and CMV-seronegative. Both conserved end residues are part of each CDR3. The D gene is left open where the match is weak. Clone size is stated in some rows and not others, as once, few, many or a class when expanded.

j_call | d_call | clone_size | v_call | cdr3_nt | cdr3_aa
TRBJ2-7 | TRBD1 | few | TRBV6-5 | TGTGCCAGCAGTTACTCGACAGGGGGCTACGAGCAGTACTTC | CASSYSTGGYEQYF
TRBJ1-1 | NA | NA | TRBV5-1 | TGCGCCAGCAGCTTGGAGTCCCAGATAAACACTGAAGCTTTCTTT | CASSLESQINTEAFF
TRBJ1-1 | NA | NA | TRBV27 | TGTGCCAGCCGTGGCGCGAGACAGAGGAACACTGAAGCTTTCTTT | CASRGARQRNTEAFF
TRBJ2-5 | TRBD1 | NA | TRBV18 | TGTGCCAGCTCAAGGGACAGACAAGAGACCCAGTACTTC | CASSRDRQETQYF
TRBJ2-2 | NA | few | TRBV7-6 | TGTGCCAGCAGCTTGGGGCACGGGGAGCTGTTTTTT | CASSLGHGELFF
TRBJ1-1 | NA | NA | TRBV29-1 | TGCAGCGTTGGAGAGGGGCGTACTGAAGCTTTCTTT | CSVGEGRTEAFF
TRBJ1-2 | TRBD1 | once | TRBV6-5 | TGTGCCAGCAGCCGAGACAGGGACTATGGCTACACCTTC | CASSRDRDYGYTF
TRBJ2-5 | TRBD2 | NA | TRBV27 | TGTGCCAGCAGCCCCGGACTAGCGGGGGAAGAGACCCAGTACTTC | CASSPGLAGEETQYF
TRBJ2-7 | TRBD1 | few | TRBV4-1 | TGCGCCAGCAGCCAAGTTTCCGGGACAGGGAATTACGAGCAGTACTTC | CASSQVSGTGNYEQYF
TRBJ1-2 | NA | few | TRBV2 | TGTGCCAGCAGCGGGGACTCCCTCTATGGCTACACCTTC | CASSGDSLYGYTF
TRBJ2-3 | NA | once | TRBV5-1 | TGCGCCAGCAGCTTGGAACTCGCTAGCACAGATACGCAGTATTTT | CASSLELASTDTQYF
TRBJ2-3 | TRBD1 | NA | TRBV5-1 | TGCGCCAGCAGCTTGGGGACAGGTTCACAAGTGGATACGCAGTATTTT | CASSLGTGSQVDTQYF
TRBJ1-2 | TRBD1 | NA | TRBV4-1 | TGCGCCAGCAGCCAAGGACAGGGGGCGGACTATGGCTACACCTTC | CASSQGQGADYGYTF
TRBJ2-1 | NA | NA | TRBV12-5 | TGTGCTAGTGGTTTGGCTGGTGGGGCGGTGTCGACCTACAATGAGCAGTTCTTC | CASGLAGGAVSTYNEQFF
TRBJ1-6 | TRBD1 | NA | TRBV5-1 | TGCGCCAGCAAAACGGACAGGGGGTCACCCCTCCACTTT | CASKTDRGSPLHF
TRBJ1-1 | NA | once | TRBV6-1 | TGTGCCAGCAGTGAATTGATGTTTCGAGGGAACACTGAAGCTTTCTTT | CASSELMFRGNTEAFF
TRBJ2-2 | NA | NA | TRBV7-9 | TGTGCCAGCAGCTTATACGGGACCGGGGAGCTGTTTTTT | CASSLYGTGELFF
TRBJ2-7 | NA | NA | TRBV7-9 | TGTGCCAGCAGCCCGAGCTCCTACGAGCAGTACTTC | CASSPSSYEQYF
TRBJ1-6 | NA | NA | TRBV30 | TGTGCCCGGGCCCAGGGTAGAAATTCACCCCTCCACTTT | CARAQGRNSPLHF
TRBJ1-2 | NA | NA | TRBV29-1 | TGCAGCGTTGAGGGCAGTAAATATGGCTACACCTTC | CSVEGSKYGYTF
TRBJ2-3 | NA | NA | TRBV27 | TGTGCCAGCAGTCAAAGACAGACAGATACGCAGTATTTT | CASSQRQTDTQYF
TRBJ1-1 | NA | few | TRBV19 | TGTGCCAGTAGTATAGACAGGCGTCCCACTGAAGCTTTCTTT | CASSIDRRPTEAFF
TRBJ2-2 | NA | once | TRBV7-3 | TGTGCCAGCAGCTCAGACACCGGGGAGCTGTTTTTT | CASSSDTGELFF
TRBJ2-7 | TRBD1 | NA | TRBV4-3 | TGCGCCAGCAGCCCACGGACAGGGGACCACGAGCAGTACTTC | CASSPRTGDHEQYF
TRBJ2-3 | TRBD2 | NA | TRBV30 | TGTGCCTGGAGTGGGCTAGCGGGGGGGCTCACAGATACGCAGTATTTT | CAWSGLAGGLTDTQYF
TRBJ2-7 | TRBD1 | few | TRBV2 | TGTGCCAGCACCCGGGACAGGGGTGGCGAGCAGTACTTC | CASTRDRGGEQYF
TRBJ2-7 | NA | NA | TRBV27 | TGTGCCAGCAGCCACCAGAACCCTCAATACTCCTACGAGCAGTACTTC | CASSHQNPQYSYEQYF
TRBJ2-3 | TRBD2 | once | TRBV27 | TGTGCCAGCAGTCGACTAGCGGGGCGCACAGATACGCAGTATTTT | CASSRLAGRTDTQYF
TRBJ2-1 | NA | once | TRBV7-9 | TGTGCCAGCAGCTTAGAGTTGCGGCAGGGTGAGGAGTATGAGCAGTTCTTC | CASSLELRQGEEYEQFF
TRBJ2-7 | TRBD1 | NA | TRBV5-1 | TGCGCCAGCAGCTTGAGGCAGGGGGCGAGGGAGCAGTACTTC | CASSLRQGAREQYF
TRBJ2-3 | NA | few | TRBV5-5 | TGTGCCAGCAGCTTGGACAGTACGATGACAGATACGCAGTATTTT | CASSLDSTMTDTQYF
TRBJ2-1 | NA | NA | TRBV9 | TGTGCCAGCGGGCAGACCCACAATGAGCAGTTCTTC | CASGQTHNEQFF
TRBJ1-1 | NA | NA | TRBV19 | TGTGCCAGTAGTAACCAGGGAGGGAGGACTGAAGCTTTCTTT | CASSNQGGRTEAFF
TRBJ1-2 | TRBD1 | NA | TRBV5-4 | TGTGCCAGCAGCTTGGACAGGGGAGGAAGAGGCTACACCTTC | CASSLDRGGRGYTF
TRBJ2-1 | NA | NA | TRBV30 | TGTGCCTGGACCCTAGGGGGGGATGAGCAGTTCTTC | CAWTLGGDEQFF
TRBJ1-3 | TRBD1 | NA | TRBV16 | TGTGCCAGCAGTCTAGGGGACAGCCGGAACACCATATATTTT | CASSLGDSRNTIYF
TRBJ2-3 | TRBD2 | once | TRBV13 | TGTGCCAGCAGCGCCCGACTAGCGGGGAGCACAGATACGCAGTATTTT | CASSARLAGSTDTQYF
TRBJ2-5 | NA | NA | TRBV2 | TGTGCCAGCAGTGAAGGGGGCGGTGAGACCCAGTACTTC | CASSEGGGETQYF
TRBJ2-7 | TRBD1 | NA | TRBV5-1 | TGCGCCAGCAGCTCCAGGGGGCTAAATTACGAGCAGTACTTC | CASSSRGLNYEQYF
TRBJ2-3 | TRBD2 | NA | TRBV6-1 | TGTGCCAGCAGCGAATGGACTAGCGGATATACCACAGATACGCAGTATTTT | CASSEWTSGYTTDTQYF
TRBJ2-1 | TRBD2 | NA | TRBV9 | TGTGCCAGCAGCGCCGCCGGGGGGGCTCAACAGTTCTTC | CASSAAGGAQQFF
TRBJ2-1 | TRBD2 | NA | TRBV28 | TGTGCCAGCACCCAGCGGGGACTAGCGGGGGTGAATGAGCAGTTCTTC | CASTQRGLAGVNEQFF
TRBJ2-2 | NA | few | TRBV2 | TGTGCCGGCAGGGAGCTCCCCGGGGAGCTGTTTTTT | CAGRELPGELFF
TRBJ1-1 | NA | NA | TRBV9 | TGTGCCAGCAGCGTGGCTACTGAAGCTTTCTTT | CASSVATEAFF
TRBJ2-7 | TRBD1 | NA | TRBV13 | TGTGCCAGCAGCGCGCATTCGTTCCGGGACAGCTCCTACGAGCAGTACTTC | CASSAHSFRDSSYEQYF
TRBJ2-5 | TRBD1 | once | TRBV30 | TGTGCCTGGAGTGTAGGGACAGGGGGGACCCAGTACTTC | CAWSVGTGGTQYF
TRBJ1-6 | TRBD1 | NA | TRBV19 | TGTGCCAGCAAGGACCTCGGGACAGGGTATGACACCCTCCACTTT | CASKDLGTGYDTLHF
TRBJ2-5 | NA | NA | TRBV7-8 | TGTGCCAGCCTAATTGGACTGCAAGAGACCCAGTACTTC | CASLIGLQETQYF
TRBJ2-2 | TRBD1 | NA | TRBV7-8 | TGTGCCAGCAGTTGGGGACAGATGTCTTCGAACACCGGGGAGCTGTTTTTT | CASSWGQMSSNTGELFF
TRBJ2-4 | NA | NA | TRBV19 | TGTGCCAGTACGGGCAGGGGAAAAAACATTCAGTACTTC | CASTGRGKNIQYF
TRBJ1-1 | NA | few | TRBV7-9 | TGTGCCAGCAGCTTAGACAGGACTGAAGCTTTCTTT | CASSLDRTEAFF
TRBJ2-7 | TRBD1 | NA | TRBV27 | TGTGCCAGCTACACTCCGGGACAGCCCTACGAGCAGTACTTC | CASYTPGQPYEQYF
TRBJ1-6 | NA | NA | TRBV19 | TGTGCCAGTAGTATGAATGGAGGGAACTCACCCCTCCACTTT | CASSMNGGNSPLHF